Sequencing of this T cell receptor beta chain was carried out in a study of regulatory T cells in long-lasting Graves disease. Study information: For under 3 months, newly diagnosed Graves' patients had been taking antithyroid drugs.

Specified time point: newly diagnosed GD, antithyroid drugs for less than 3 months. The TCR library was made from RNA extracted from PBMCs. According to the study, TCR beta libraries were built with iRepertoire HTBI primers and CDR3-region Arm-PCR. As originally analysed: Looking across samples, the authors found approximately 60 TRBV and approximately 13 TRBJ segments. TCRdb re-called the multiplex PCR reads through MiXCR, storing one row per CDR3 protein. The V and J calls and clone size come from TCRdb's table, not from the authors' own analysis. The sample consists of about half a million distinct CDR3 sequences, more than 10% of them appearing once. This clonotype has at least ten counts. These data also featured in a second study, about T cells in Graves' hyperthyroidism and ophthalmopathy. That study reports: When the TCR CDR3 underwent first-round RT-PCR, the HTBI primer set was used.

Material: peripheral blood mononuclear cells (PBMCs), obtained at new diagnosis, from a patient treated with antithyroid drugs. This receptor was obtained from a woman in her twenties or thirties with Graves disease.

The CDR3 region has the DNA TGTGCCAGCAGCCGGAGAGCTCAGGTGGCCCTCCACTTT. Translated, it gives CASSRRAQVALHF. The genes are TRBV3-1 and TRBJ1-6; D gene unclear. This CDR3 has 13 amino acids. Germline loops: CDR1 LGHDT, CDR2 YNNKEL (reference sequence). V was cut by 4 bases and J by 14 bases, with 15 bases left in between.